The subject of this entry is one T cell receptor beta chain. There is no known antigen for this receptor. One end of the junction varies from germline; a read error may be responsible. The germline V gene (reference sequence) sets CDR1 to SGHNT and CDR2 to YYREEE. The CDR3 sequence holds 15 residues, the cysteine and phenylalanine included. Kept here is only the CDR3 DNA, which spans 45 bases and is read in frame from base 1. Without any cell sorting, total RNA and DNA were co-extracted from roughly 21-30 mg of bulk tissue using the AllPrep DNA/RNA mini kit. Five patients with histopathologically diagnosed primary liver carcinoma underwent surgical resection in China between November 2015 and early 2016. Chronic HBV infection was present in the patients, and the patients were treatment-naive at sampling. Five spatially separated regions were sampled from each tumor: the superior, inferior, left-lateral and right-lateral poles, plus the tumor centre. More than 75% viable tumor cells were found by histology in every tumor sample. Pieces of fresh tumor and adjacent tissue were cut in half, with one half kept in RNAlater at -80 degrees C and the other half sent for histology.

TCRbeta-specific cDNA was reverse-transcribed from approximately 0.5 ug total RNA using a constant-region primer and ProtoScript II reverse transcriptase. Three nested multiplex PCR rounds, following a slightly modified ARM-PCR procedure, were used to build the TCRbeta libraries. Multiplex TRBV1-TRBV30 forward primers and a Cbeta reverse primer were used in the first two PCR rounds, each of which was run for 10 to 11 cycles. A final 25-cycle PCR with Deep VentR polymerase added sample barcodes and Illumina adapters. Before sequencing, amplicons of 200-500 bp were purified from gel using a QIAquick gel extraction kit. The TCRbeta amplicons were sequenced with 250-bp paired-end reads on an Illumina HiSeq 2500. For the original study's pipeline: Quality trimming of reads was performed with Trimmomatic v0.33, and paired reads were merged with FLASH v1.2.11 so that full CDR3 sequences could be recovered. V, D and J germline segments were assigned to the rearranged TCRbeta sequences by MiGEC v1.2.1b. Clonotype statistics and Shannon-Wiener diversity indices were calculated with VDJtools v1.0.0. Except for diversity analysis, only the 250 most abundant clonotypes of each sample were used in subsequent analyses to reduce sampling bias. TCRdb trimmed the raw reads at Q25, called clones with MiXCR and kept productive beta chains. Identical CDR3 proteins give one entry, which carries the most common genes and DNA. TCRdb's processing, not the authors' own work, is the source of the V and J calls. A total of tens of thousands of distinct CDR3 sequences appear in this sample, around 70% of them only once. The biggest ten clones account for less than 20% of the sample.

This entry is derived from a study of tumor-infiltrating lymphocytes in primary liver carcinoma (dated by TCRdb to the late 2010s). In terms of the full investigation: Of the five patients, three men and two women aged 30 to 69 years, four had hepatocellular carcinoma and one had combined HCC and intrahepatic cholangiocarcinoma. A total of roughly 35 specimens from 5 patients went through TCRbeta repertoire sequencing, namely 25 tumor regions, 5 adjacent noncancerous liver tissues and 5 peripheral blood samples. Repertoires from technical replicates were highly reproducible, with mean shared-clone rates approximately 0.88 and correlation coefficients above 0.98. For each liver tumor, the study sampled five regions along with adjacent normal tissue and blood, and applied TCRbeta repertoire sequencing, expression microarrays and whole-exome sequencing. Roughly 3.65 to 7.13 million productive TCRbeta reads were obtained per sample, and no significant difference in read depth was found between tissue types. The five patients had tumors of stage T1-T3 N0M0, with maximum diameters ranging from about 4 to 11 cm. To link TCRbeta repertoire diversity to the local molecular phenotype, the 20 to 25 tumor region samples were profiled with Agilent mRNA microarrays. The investigation overall reported the following: Because only the TCR beta chain was sequenced and unpaired alpha chains were not captured, true repertoire diversity is likely underestimated. With just 4 to 6 patients in the study, the authors point out that the findings should be validated in a larger study. Repertoire overlap was found to be higher between tumor regions (mean around 36%) than between tumor-adjacent (approximately 17%) or tumor-blood (about 14%) pairs, consistent with antigen-driven expansion. The top 250 clones made up a significantly larger repertoire fraction in tumors than in blood (p = 0.039). Just about 8-25% of top clones turned up in all five regions of a tumor, which suggests spatial heterogeneity among tumor-infiltrating T cells. Since the samples were bulk and unsorted, there was no way to compare CD4+ and CD8+ T cell repertoires.

In this chain, TRBV5-4 is recombined with TRBJ2-7, with 7 bases matching TRBD2. This sequence was found in a man in his forties with primary liver carcinoma and hepatitis B virus infection. The specimen sequenced was liver tumor tissue from sampling region 1. The meaning of the sample's cell subset or site label: tumor region T1, superior pole. The bases read TGTGCCAGCAGCCCAGGACTAGTGGTAACCTACGAGCACTACTTC. Its product reads: CASSPGLVVTYEHYF.